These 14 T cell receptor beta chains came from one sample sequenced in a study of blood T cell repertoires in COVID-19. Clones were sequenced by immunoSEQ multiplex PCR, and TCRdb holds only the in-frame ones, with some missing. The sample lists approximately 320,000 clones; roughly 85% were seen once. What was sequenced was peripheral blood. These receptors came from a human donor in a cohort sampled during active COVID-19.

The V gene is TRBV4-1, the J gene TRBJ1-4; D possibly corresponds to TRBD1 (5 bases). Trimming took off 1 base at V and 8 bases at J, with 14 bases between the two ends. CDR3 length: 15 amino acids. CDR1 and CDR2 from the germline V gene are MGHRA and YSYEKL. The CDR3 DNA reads TGCGCCAGCAGCCAAGTTGGGCAGGGTGGCGAAAAACTGTTTTTT. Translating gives CASSQVGQGGEKLFF.

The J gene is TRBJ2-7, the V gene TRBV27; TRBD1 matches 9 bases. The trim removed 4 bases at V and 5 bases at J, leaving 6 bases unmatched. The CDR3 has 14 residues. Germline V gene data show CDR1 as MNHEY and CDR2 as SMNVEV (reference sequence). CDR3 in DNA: TGTGCCAGCAGTTCGAGGGACAGGGCCCACGAGCAGTACTTC. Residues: CASSSRDRAHEQYF.

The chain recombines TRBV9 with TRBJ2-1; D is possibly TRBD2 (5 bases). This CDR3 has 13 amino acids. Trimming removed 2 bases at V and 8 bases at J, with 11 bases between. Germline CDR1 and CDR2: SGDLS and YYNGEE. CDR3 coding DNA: TGTGCCAGCAGCGTGACTACTTGGGATGAGCAGTTCTTC. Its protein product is CASSVTTWDEQFF. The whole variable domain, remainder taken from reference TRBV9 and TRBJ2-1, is DSGVTQTPKHLITATGQRVTLRCSPRSGDLSVYWYQQSLDQGLQFLIQYYNGEERAKGNILERFSAQQFPDLHSELNLSSLELGDSALYFCASSVTTWDEQFFGPGTRLTVL.

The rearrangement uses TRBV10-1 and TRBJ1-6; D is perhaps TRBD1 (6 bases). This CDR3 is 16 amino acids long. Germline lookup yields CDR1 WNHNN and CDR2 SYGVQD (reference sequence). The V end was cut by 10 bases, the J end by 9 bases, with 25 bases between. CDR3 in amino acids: CANFSRRQVDGSPLHF. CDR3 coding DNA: TGCGCCAACTTTTCCAGAAGACAGGTTGACGGTTCACCCCTCCACTTT.

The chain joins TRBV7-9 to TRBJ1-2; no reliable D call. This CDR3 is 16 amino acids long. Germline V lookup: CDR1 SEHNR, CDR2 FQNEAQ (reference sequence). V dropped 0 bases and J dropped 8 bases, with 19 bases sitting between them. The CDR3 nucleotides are TGTGCCAGCAGCTTAGCTTTTCAGCCAAGGAGGATCGGCTACACCTTC. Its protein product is CASSLAFQPRRIGYTF.

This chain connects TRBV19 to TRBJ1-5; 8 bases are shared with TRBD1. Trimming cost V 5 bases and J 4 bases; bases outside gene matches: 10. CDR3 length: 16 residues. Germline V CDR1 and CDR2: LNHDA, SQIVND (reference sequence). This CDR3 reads CASSSQQGVTNQPQHF. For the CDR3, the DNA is TGTGCCAGTAGTTCGCAACAGGGGGTGACGAATCAGCCCCAGCATTTT.

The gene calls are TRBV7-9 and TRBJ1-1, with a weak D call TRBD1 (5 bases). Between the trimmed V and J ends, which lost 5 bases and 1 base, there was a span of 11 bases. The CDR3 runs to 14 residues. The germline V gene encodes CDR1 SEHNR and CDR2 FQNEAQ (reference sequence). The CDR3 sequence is CASSLAGGNTEAFF. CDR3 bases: TGTGCCAGCAGCCTTGCGGGGGGGAACACTGAAGCTTTCTTT.

The CDR3 is CASSTRTSGGPNNEQFF. As DNA, the CDR3 is TGTGCCAGCAGCACACGAACTAGCGGGGGGCCGAACAATGAGCAGTTCTTC. The rearrangement links TRBV13 to TRBJ2-1, with 12 bases aligning to TRBD2. This CDR3 contains 17 residues. The trim removed 5 bases at V and 5 bases at J, leaving 10 bases unmatched. Germline V gene lookup returns CDR1 PRHDT and CDR2 FYEKMQ (reference sequence).

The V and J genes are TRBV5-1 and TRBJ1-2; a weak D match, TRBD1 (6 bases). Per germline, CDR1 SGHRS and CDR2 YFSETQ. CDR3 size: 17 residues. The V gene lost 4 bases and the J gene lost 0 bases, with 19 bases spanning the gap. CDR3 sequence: CASSLAPLQGANYGYTF. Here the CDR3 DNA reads TGCGCCAGCAGCCTAGCCCCATTACAGGGAGCTAACTATGGCTACACCTTC.

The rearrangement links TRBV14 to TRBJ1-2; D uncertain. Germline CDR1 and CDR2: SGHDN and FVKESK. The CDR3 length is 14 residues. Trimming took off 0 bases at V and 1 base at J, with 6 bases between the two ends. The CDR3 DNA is TGTGCCAGCAGCCAAGATATCAGTAACTATGGCTACACCTTC. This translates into CASSQDISNYGYTF.

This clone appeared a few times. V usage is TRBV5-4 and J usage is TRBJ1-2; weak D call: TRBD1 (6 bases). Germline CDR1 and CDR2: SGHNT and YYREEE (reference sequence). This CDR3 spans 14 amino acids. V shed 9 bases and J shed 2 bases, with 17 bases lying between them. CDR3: CATHLQGWNYGYTF. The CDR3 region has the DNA TGTGCCACCCACCTACAGGGATGGAACTATGGCTACACCTTC.

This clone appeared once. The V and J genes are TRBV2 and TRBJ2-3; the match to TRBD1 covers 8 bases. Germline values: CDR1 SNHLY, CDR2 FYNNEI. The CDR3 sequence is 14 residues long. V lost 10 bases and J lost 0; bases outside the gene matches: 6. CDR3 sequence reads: CAITGGSSTDTQYF. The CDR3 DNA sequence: TGTGCCATTACAGGGGGATCTAGCACAGATACGCAGTATTTT.

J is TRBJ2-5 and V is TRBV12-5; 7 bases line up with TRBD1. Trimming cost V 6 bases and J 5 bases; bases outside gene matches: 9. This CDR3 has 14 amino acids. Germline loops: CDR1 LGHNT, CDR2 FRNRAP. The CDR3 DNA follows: TGTGCTAGTGGATCCACAGGGGTGAGGGAGACCCAGTACTTC. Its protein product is CASGSTGVRETQYF.

Here the CDR3 reads CASRERRGTPNTGELFF. In DNA, the CDR3 is TGTGCCAGCCGGGAAAGGAGGGGAACCCCGAACACCGGGGAGCTGTTTTTT. The genes are TRBV7-9 and TRBJ2-2, with D tentatively TRBD2 (6 bases). The V gene's germline CDR1 is SEHNR and CDR2 FQNEAQ (reference sequence). The ends were cut back, 8 bases at V and 0 bases at J, with 19 bases in the middle. The CDR3 extends over 17 amino acids.